This T cell receptor (beta chain) was profiled in a study of blood T cell repertoires in COVID-19. Generated by immunoSEQ multiplex PCR, the TCRdb table keeps only in-frame clones and is missing some. Among about 430,000 clones, approximately 90% were seen once, and the ten largest hold around 0.92%. V lost 5 bases to trimming and J lost 2 bases; unmatched junction nucleotides: 3. The CDR3 totals 14 residues. Looked up from germline, CDR1 is LNHDA and CDR2 is SQIVND (reference sequence). Material: peripheral blood. The receptor was derived from a man younger than 35 with COVID-19, enrolled during active disease. The chain links TRBV19 to TRBJ2-1; 7 positions match TRBD1. DNA of the CDR3: TGTGCCAGTAGTGAACAGGGGACCTACAATGAGCAGTTCTTC. Amino acid sequence: CASSEQGTYNEQFF.